The clone carrying this T cell receptor beta chain was recorded a few times. The antigen is undetermined. The data were obtained in a study of identical twins. General study results and limits: When twins shared out-of-frame alpha sequences, those sequences had excess low generation probability.

CDR1 and CDR2 from the germline V gene are ENHRY and SYGVKD. The V gene end was trimmed by 8 bases and the J gene end by 5 bases; junction bases not matched to a gene: 12. This CDR3 region has 16 residues. TCRdb re-called the 5' RACE reads through MiXCR, storing one row per CDR3 protein. The sample holds 600,000 to 850,000 distinct CDR3 sequences, 15% to 20% seen once. The data also belong to a second study, concerning T cells expressing NK-cell markers. From that report: From sorted CD3+CD56+NKG2C+, CD3+CD56+NKG2C- and CD3+CD56-NKG2C+ T cells came the TCR beta repertoires.

The sequenced material came from PBMCs. The gene calls are TRBV10-3 and TRBJ2-2, with TRBD1 identical over 9 bases. This TCR came from a woman aged 18 to 35 in good health. CDR3 coding DNA: TGTGCCATCGGCCGGGACAGGGCCCCCGGGACCGGGGAGCTGTTTTTT. This encodes CAIGRDRAPGTGELFF.